These 2 T cell receptor beta chains share one sample of origin, sequenced in a study of shared clonotypes between healthy human individuals. Some clones are missing from TCRdb's copy, which holds only in-frame ones; the method was immunoSEQ multiplex PCR. The data show approximately 460,000 clones, with approximately 71% seen just once and more than 10% held by the top ten. The sequenced material came from PBMCs. These receptors originate from a woman aged 40 to 50 in good health. Some clones in this sample may be carry-over from other donors' samples.

On this clone: A far larger clone differs by one base, so this is likely a read error. V and J are TRBV10-2 and TRBJ1-5, with 9 bases fitting TRBD1. There are 12 residues in the CDR3. V shed 8 bases and J 5 bases; nucleotides not matched to a gene: 1. Per the germline V gene, CDR1 is WSHSY and CDR2 is SAAADI. CDR3 nucleotide sequence: TGCGCCAGCGGGGACAGGGATCAGCCCCAGCATTTT. Protein product: CASGDRDQPQHF.

This clone was seen only once. V gene TRBV5-6 combines with J gene TRBJ2-2, with unresolved D. The CDR3 has 14 amino acids. In germline, CDR1 is SGHDT, CDR2 YYEEEE. The V end was cut by 1 base, the J end by 2 bases, with 6 bases between. The CDR3 sequence: CASSLFHNTGELFF. The CDR3 bases are TGTGCCAGCAGCTTGTTTCATAACACCGGGGAGCTGTTTTTT.